This TCR beta chain was identified during a study of control samples from healthy donors and cancer patients. TCRdb's table, derived via immunoSEQ multiplex PCR, lists solely in-frame clones and lacks some. Of roughly 12,000 clones listed, 94% were seen once; the top ten hold over 25%. The CDR3 covers 13 residues. The germline CDR1 and CDR2 sequences are MNHEY and SVGEGT. V lost 4 bases and J lost 8, with 14 bases in between. This receptor was taken from a man aged 70 or older with head and neck cancer. V and J are TRBV6-2 or TRBV6-3 and TRBJ1-2; D is unclear. Input material: PBMCs. CDR3 residues: CASSSSGGGGYTF. In DNA, the CDR3 is TGTGCCAGCAGTTCGTCCGGCGGCGGGGGCTACACCTTC.